The entry below describes one T cell receptor beta chain. Its recognized antigen is unknown. The record has no base qualities; no much larger clone is one base away. This sample includes further DNA sequences coding for the same CDR3. Using the deep immunoSEQ assay, multiplex PCR amplified TCR CDR3 regions from genomic DNA. For each cell subset, the extracted genomic DNA was distributed evenly across all wells of several immunoSEQ 96-well plates, and each plate served as one replicate. For sorted subsets, approximately 210 ng genomic DNA, equal to 30,000 or so T cell genomes, was loaded into each replicate PCR. The purified libraries were quantified using a Qubit 3.0 fluorometer, sized with a Bioanalyzer 2100, and then quantified again using the KAPA Library Quantification kit. Every immunoSEQ 96-well plate was sequenced on a separate single-read 150-cycle Illumina NextSeq 550 flow cell. As for the original processing: Because only junctional sequences without quality scores were contained in the immunoSEQ output, filtering matching that applied to full-length reads could not be performed. Sequences were annotated with PyIR, a Python wrapper for IgBLAST v1.9, using IMGT germline references to assign V/J genes and CDR3. Any read was removed if the V/J assignment was weak (E-value above 1e-6), the CDR3 was missing, or the read contained stop codons, out-of-frame junctions, or ambiguous translated residues. V3J clonotypes were defined as sequences sharing the same inferred V gene, J gene, and CDR3 amino acid sequence. Percentage overlap between repertoires was calculated by dividing the number of shared unique clonotypes by the size of the smaller repertoire. Repertoire richness was assessed with RTK rarefaction, the Chao1 estimator, and Recon v2.1 estimates of unobserved clonotypes. For all TCRbeta clonotypes obtained by the gDNA method from a few donors, generation probabilities were computed with OLGA. TCRdb stores this immuneACCESS table with in-frame sequences only. Part of the clones is absent; in the studies checked, under half of the shortfall reflects unresolved V genes, and no reason is known for the rest. The DNA was the basis for D and trimming; V, J and clone size are from that table. This sample lists 2 million to 3 million clones; 90% to 95% were detected once. Around 0.37% of the sample comes from the top ten.

Healthy HIV-negative adults with no recently reported acute infections or vaccinations were included as donors. Every donor was a Caucasian adult residing in Nashville, Tennessee, USA. Magnetic negative selection was used to enrich CD4+ T cells, after which naive cells were positively selected on CD45RA and the negative fraction became the memory subset. After blood collection by leukapheresis, PBMCs were isolated using Ficoll-Histopaque density gradient centrifugation and then cryopreserved in the vapor phase of liquid nitrogen. Purity and quantity of every magnetically sorted T cell population were checked by analytical flow cytometry. From each sorted fraction, genomic DNA was isolated and quantified by UV absorbance on a Nanodrop 2000c. As encoded in the germline V gene (reference sequence), CDR1 is SSHAT while CDR2 is FNYEAQ. The V end gives up 4 bases and the J end 4 bases, leaving 2 bases in the junction not matched to a gene. The cysteine opens and the phenylalanine closes a CDR3 of 13 amino acids. The CDR3 DNA has 39 bases and is translated from base 1.

This specimen comes from a study of shared clonotypes between healthy human individuals (dated by TCRdb to 2019 to 2021). In the study overall: Three men and two women, aged 18 to 49 years, made up the cohort. For each donor, CD4 naive and CD4 memory were each given three plates, CD8 naive was given two plates, and CD8 memory was given one plate. Blood TCR repertoires of about five healthy adults were deeply sequenced to estimate repertoire size and the extent of clonotype sharing between individuals. Libraries were prepared and TCR repertoires were sequenced by different laboratories using diverse techniques, in order to increase sequencing depth and limit assay-specific biases. Leukapheresis yielded between about 0.94 and 9 billion PBMCs per donor.

The paper's findings and limits, for the study overall: Even with the large sequencing depth, rarefaction of the sorted-subset datasets indicated that sequencing was incomplete. Based on pairwise subsampling, the degree of clonotype sharing among donors was expected to be affected by sequencing depth. Sampling was restricted to blood, and TCR repertoires in tissue are likely to differ from TCR repertoires in blood. The genetic and exposure-history diversity represented was limited by the small number of donors. Larger estimated clonotype richness was generally found for naive subsets than for memory subsets. Compared with non-shared clonotypes, the clonotypes found in all four sorted-subset donors had higher generation probabilities. Across a few donors, about 5.2% of naive CD4, roughly 3.3% of naive CD8, 2.3% of memory CD4, and over 0.35% of memory CD8 clonotypes were shared.

The sequencing sample was made of naive CD4+ T cells from PBMCs. What this sample's cell subset or site label stands for: CD45RA+ positively selected. The TCR originated in a man younger than 35 in good health. Some clones in this sample may be carry-over from other donors' samples. The chain is assembled from TRBV7-7 and TRBJ2-5; TRBD1 aligns with 8 central bases. The DNA sequence follows: TGTGCCAGCAGCTCAGACAGGGGAGAGACCCAGTACTTC. Translated, it reads CASSSDRGETQYF. Supplemented by the reference TRBV7-7 and TRBJ2-5 proteins around the CDR3, the complete variable domain is GAGVSQSPRYKVTKRGQDVTLRCDPISSHATLYWYQQALGQGPEFLTYFNYEAQPDKSGLPSDRFSAERPEGSISTLTIQRTEQRDSAMYRCASSSDRGETQYFGPGTRLLVL.